There are many counts of the clone carrying this TCR beta chain. Germline-derived CDR1 and CDR2 are SEHNR and FQNEAQ (reference sequence). V was pared by 1 base and J by 2 bases, with 10 bases between. CDR3 size: 15 residues. This entry belongs to a study of blood T cells in healthy people across ages. Next came a second PCR, run for about 7 to 12 cycles, which used a sample-barcoded 5' primer along with a J-beta primer mix. Via MiXCR, TCRdb re-called the 5' RACE reads, giving one row per CDR3 protein. The data contain about 650,000 distinct CDR3 sequences, roughly 32% of them seen just once; the ten biggest clones take up roughly 15%.

The V and J genes are TRBV7-9 and TRBJ2-3; D gene ambiguous. Sequenced: blood. This TCR was sampled from a woman older than 75 in good health. CDR3 nucleotide sequence: TGTGCCAGCAGCTTAGAAGAACGCTACACAGATACGCAGTATTTT. As protein: CASSLEERYTDTQYF.